This T cell receptor (beta chain) was retrieved from a study of cytomegalovirus exposure and HLA in healthy donors. CDR3 length equals 14 residues. The germline gives CDR1 SGHTA, CDR2 FQGNSA. Trimming left V 2 bases short and J 6 bases short, with 14 bases between. This clone was detected a few times. PCR was performed using 60 Vbeta and 13 Jbeta primers. Generated by immunoSEQ multiplex PCR, the TCRdb table keeps only in-frame clones and is missing some. The sample holds 150,000 to 200,000 clones, around 62% seen once. This sequence joins TRBV7-2 and TRBJ2-7; D remains unclear. Sequenced: PBMCs. The TCR comes from a middle-aged man in good health and CMV-seronegative. CDR3 loop: CASSLQVGNLEQYF. CDR3 sequence (DNA): TGTGCCAGCAGCTTACAGGTCGGAAATCTCGAGCAGTACTTC.